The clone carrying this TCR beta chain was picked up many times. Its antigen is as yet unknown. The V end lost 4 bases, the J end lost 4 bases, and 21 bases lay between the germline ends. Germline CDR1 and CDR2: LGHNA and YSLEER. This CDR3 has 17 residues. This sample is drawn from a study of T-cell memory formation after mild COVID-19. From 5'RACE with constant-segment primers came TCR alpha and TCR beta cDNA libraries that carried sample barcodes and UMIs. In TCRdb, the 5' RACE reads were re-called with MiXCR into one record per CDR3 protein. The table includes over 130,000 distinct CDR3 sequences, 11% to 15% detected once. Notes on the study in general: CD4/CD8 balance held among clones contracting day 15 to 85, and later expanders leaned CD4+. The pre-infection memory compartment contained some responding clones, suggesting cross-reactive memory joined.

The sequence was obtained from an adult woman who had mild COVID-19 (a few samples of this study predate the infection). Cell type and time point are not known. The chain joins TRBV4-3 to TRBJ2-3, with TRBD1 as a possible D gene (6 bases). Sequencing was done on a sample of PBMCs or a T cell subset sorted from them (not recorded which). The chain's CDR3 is CASSPAPLGAQPDTQYF. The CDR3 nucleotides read TGCGCCAGCAGCCCCGCACCTTTGGGGGCGCAACCAGATACGCAGTATTTT.